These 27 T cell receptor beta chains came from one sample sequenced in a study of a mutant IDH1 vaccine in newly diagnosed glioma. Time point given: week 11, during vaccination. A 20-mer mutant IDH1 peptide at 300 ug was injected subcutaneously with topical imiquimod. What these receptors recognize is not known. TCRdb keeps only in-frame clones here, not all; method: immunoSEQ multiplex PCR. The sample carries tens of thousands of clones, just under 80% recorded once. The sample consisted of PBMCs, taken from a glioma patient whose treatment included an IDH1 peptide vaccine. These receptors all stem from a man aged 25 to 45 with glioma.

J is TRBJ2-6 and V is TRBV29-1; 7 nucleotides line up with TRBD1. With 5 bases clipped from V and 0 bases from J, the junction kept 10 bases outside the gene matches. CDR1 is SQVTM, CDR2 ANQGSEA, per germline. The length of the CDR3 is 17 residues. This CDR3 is CSVLPGQRGSGANVLTF. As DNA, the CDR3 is TGCAGCGTTCTACCGGGACAGAGGGGCTCTGGGGCCAACGTCCTGACTTTC.

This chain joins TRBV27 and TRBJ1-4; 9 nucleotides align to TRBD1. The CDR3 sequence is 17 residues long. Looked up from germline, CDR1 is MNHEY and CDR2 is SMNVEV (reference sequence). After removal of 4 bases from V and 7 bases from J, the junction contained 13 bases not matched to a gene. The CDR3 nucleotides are TGTGCCAGCAGTTGGTCGCCGCGGACAGGGGTTTTTGAAAAACTGTTTTTT. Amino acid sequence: CASSWSPRTGVFEKLFF.

CDR3 in amino acids: CASSSYLTNQPQHF. The CDR3, as DNA: TGTGCCAGCAGTTCCTACCTCACCAATCAGCCCCAGCATTTT. The rearrangement links TRBV27 to TRBJ1-5; D is ambiguous. The germline gives CDR1 MNHEY, CDR2 SMNVEV (reference sequence). The V end was cut by 4 bases, the J end by 3 bases, with 10 bases between. This CDR3 is built from 14 residues.

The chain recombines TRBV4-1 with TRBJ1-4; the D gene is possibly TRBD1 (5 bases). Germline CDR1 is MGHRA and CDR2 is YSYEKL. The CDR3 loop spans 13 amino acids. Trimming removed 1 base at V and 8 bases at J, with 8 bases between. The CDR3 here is CASSQVQGEKLFF. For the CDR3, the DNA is TGCGCCAGCAGCCAAGTCCAGGGCGAAAAACTGTTTTTT.

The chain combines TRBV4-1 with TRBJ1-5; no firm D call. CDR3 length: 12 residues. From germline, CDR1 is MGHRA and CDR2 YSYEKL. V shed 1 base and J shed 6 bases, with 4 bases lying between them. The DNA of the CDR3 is TGCGCCAGCAGCCAAGGCGGTCAGCCCCAGCATTTT. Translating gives CASSQGGQPQHF.

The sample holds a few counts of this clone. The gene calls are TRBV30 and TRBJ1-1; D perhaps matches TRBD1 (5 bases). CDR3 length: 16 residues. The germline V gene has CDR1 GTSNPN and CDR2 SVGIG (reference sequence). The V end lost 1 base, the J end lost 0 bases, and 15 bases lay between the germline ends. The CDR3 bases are TGTGCCTGGAGTGGAGGGGAGTCGGGAGTGAACACTGAAGCTTTCTTT. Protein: CAWSGGESGVNTEAFF. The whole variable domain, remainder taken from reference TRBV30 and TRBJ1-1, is SQTIHQWPATLVQPVGSPLSLECTVEGTSNPNLYWYRQAAGRGLQLLFYSVGIGQISSEVPQNLSASRPQDRQFILSSKKLLLSDSGFYLCAWSGGESGVNTEAFFGQGTRLTVV.

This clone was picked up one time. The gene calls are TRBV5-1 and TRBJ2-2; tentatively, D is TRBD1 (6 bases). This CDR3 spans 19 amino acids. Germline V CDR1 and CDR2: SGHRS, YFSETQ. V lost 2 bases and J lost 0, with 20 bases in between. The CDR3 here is CASSFLLLPGTTNTGELFF. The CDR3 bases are TGCGCCAGCAGCTTCTTACTCCTCCCCGGGACAACGAACACCGGGGAGCTGTTTTTT.

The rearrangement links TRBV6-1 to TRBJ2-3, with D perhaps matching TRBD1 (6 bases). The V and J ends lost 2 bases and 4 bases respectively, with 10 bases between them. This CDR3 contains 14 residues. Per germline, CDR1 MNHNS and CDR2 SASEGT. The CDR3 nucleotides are TGTGCCAGCAGTGAACTGGGGGCAGCAGATACGCAGTATTTT. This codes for CASSELGAADTQYF.

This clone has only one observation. In DNA, the CDR3 is TGTGCCAGCAGCGTAGATTCATGGGGAGGCTACGAGCAGTACTTC. This gives the protein CASSVDSWGGYEQYF. The V gene is TRBV9, the J gene TRBJ2-7; maybe TRBD2 (6 bases). The V end lost 0 bases, the J end lost 3 bases, and 13 bases lay between the germline ends. Germline-derived CDR1 and CDR2 are SGDLS and YYNGEE. The CDR3 has 15 residues.

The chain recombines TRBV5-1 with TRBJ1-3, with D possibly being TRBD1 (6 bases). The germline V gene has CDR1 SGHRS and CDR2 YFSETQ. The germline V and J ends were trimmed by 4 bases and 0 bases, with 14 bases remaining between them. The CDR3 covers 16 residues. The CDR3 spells CASSQEDRASGNTIYF. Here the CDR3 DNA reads TGCGCCAGCAGCCAAGAGGACAGAGCCTCTGGAAACACCATATATTTT.

The CDR3: CASSGGQGNYNEQFF. Here the CDR3 DNA reads TGCGCCAGCAGCGGGGGACAGGGTAACTACAATGAGCAGTTCTTC. The rearrangement joins TRBV5-1 to TRBJ2-1; TRBD1 matches 9 bases. CDR1 is SGHRS, CDR2 YFSETQ, per germline. V was clipped by 4 bases and J by 3 bases; unmatched bases: 5. This CDR3 is 15 amino acids long.

The CDR3 here is CASSYSEDRGHGYTF. The CDR3 bases are TGTGCCAGCAGTTACTCGGAAGACAGGGGCCATGGCTACACCTTC. The chain uses TRBV6-6 and TRBJ1-2; 8 bases map to TRBD1. The CDR3 runs 15 residues. Per the germline V gene, CDR1 is MNHNY and CDR2 is SVGAGI (reference sequence). J lost 6 bases, V lost 0 bases, and 6 bases had no gene match.

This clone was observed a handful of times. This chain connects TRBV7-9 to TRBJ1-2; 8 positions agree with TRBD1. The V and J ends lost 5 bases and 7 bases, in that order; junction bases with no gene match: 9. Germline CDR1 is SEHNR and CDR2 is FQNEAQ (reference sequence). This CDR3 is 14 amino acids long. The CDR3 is CASSPGQGLFGYTF. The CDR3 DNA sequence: TGTGCCAGCAGCCCTGGACAGGGCCTCTTTGGCTACACCTTC.

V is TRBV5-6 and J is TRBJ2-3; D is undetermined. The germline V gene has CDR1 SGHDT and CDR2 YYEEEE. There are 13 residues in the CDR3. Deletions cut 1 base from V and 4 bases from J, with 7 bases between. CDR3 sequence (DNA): TGTGCCAGCAGCTTGTCCGTGGCAGATACGCAGTATTTT. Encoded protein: CASSLSVADTQYF.

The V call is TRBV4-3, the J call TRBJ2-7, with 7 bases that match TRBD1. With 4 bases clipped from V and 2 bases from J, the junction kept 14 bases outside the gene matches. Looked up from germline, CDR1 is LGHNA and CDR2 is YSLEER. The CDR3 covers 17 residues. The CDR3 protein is CASSLNPPGQMPYEQYF. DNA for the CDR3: TGCGCCAGCAGCCTCAACCCCCCGGGACAGATGCCCTACGAGCAGTACTTC.

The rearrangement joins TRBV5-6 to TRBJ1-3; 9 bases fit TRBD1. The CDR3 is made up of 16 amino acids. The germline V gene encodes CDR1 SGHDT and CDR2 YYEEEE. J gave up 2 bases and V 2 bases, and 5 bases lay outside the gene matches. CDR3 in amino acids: CASSFEGQGTGNTIYF. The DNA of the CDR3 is TGTGCCAGCAGCTTTGAGGGACAGGGTACTGGAAACACCATATATTTT.

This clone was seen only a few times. The CDR3 DNA sequence: TGTGCCAGCAGCTTAGGCTACGACAGGGGCCAAACCTACGAGCAGTACTTC. This codes for CASSLGYDRGQTYEQYF. V and J are TRBV13 and TRBJ2-7; 8 bases map to TRBD1. The CDR3 spans 17 residues. Trimming removed 0 bases from V and 2 bases from J; junction bases left unmatched: 9. The germline CDR1 and CDR2 sequences are PRHDT and FYEKMQ (reference sequence).

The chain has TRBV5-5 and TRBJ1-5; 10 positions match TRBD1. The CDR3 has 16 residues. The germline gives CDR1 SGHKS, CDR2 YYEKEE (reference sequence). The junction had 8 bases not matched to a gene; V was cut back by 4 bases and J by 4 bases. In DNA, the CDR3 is TGTGCCAGCAGCCCCTGGACAGGGGGATCTAATCAGCCCCAGCATTTT. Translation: CASSPWTGGSNQPQHF. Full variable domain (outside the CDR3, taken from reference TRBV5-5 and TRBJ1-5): DAGVTQSPTHLIKTRGQQVTLRCSPISGHKSVSWYQQVLGQGPQFIFQYYEKEERGRGNFPDRFSARQFPNYSSELNVNALLLGDSALYLCASSPWTGGSNQPQHFGDGTRLSIL.

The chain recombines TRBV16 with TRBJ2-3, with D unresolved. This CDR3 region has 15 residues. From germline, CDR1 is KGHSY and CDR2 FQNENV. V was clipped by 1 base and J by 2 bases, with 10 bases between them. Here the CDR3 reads CASSQFRPDTDTQYF. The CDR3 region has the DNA TGTGCCAGCAGCCAATTTAGGCCAGACACAGATACGCAGTATTTT.

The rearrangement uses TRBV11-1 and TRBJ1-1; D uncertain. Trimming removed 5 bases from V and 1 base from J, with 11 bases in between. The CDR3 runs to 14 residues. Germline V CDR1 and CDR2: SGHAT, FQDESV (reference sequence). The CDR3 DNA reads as TGTGCCAGCAGCGTTACCCTTGGGAACACTGAAGCTTTCTTT. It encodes CASSVTLGNTEAFF.

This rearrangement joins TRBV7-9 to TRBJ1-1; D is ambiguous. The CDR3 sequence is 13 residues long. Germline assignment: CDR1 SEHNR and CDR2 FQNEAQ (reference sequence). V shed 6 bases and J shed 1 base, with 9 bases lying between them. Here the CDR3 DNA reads TGTGCCAGCAGTCCCCCGGAGAACACTGAAGCTTTCTTT. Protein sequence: CASSPPENTEAFF.

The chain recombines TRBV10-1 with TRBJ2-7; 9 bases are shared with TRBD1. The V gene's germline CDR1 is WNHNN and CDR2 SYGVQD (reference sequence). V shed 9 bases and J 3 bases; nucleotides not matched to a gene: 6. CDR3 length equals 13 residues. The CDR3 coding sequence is TGCGCCAGGGAAAGGGACAGGGACTACGAGCAGTACTTC. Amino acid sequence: CARERDRDYEQYF.

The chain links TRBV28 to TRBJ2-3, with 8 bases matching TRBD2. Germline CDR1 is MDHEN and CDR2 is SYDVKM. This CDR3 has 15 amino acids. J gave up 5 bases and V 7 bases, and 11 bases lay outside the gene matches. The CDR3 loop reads CASKTPAAGVDTQYF. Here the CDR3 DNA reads TGTGCCAGCAAAACCCCCGCAGCGGGGGTAGATACGCAGTATTTT. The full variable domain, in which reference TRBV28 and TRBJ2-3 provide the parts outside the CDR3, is DVKVTQSSRYLVKRTGEKVFLECVQDMDHENMFWYRQDPGLGLRLIYFSYDVKMKEKGDIPEGYSVSREKKERFSLILESASTNQTSMYLCASKTPAAGVDTQYFGPGTRLTVL.

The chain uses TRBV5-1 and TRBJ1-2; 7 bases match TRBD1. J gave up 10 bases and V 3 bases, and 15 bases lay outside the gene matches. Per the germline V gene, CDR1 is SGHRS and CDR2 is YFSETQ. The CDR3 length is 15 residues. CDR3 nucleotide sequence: TGCGCCAGCAGCTCTGACAGGGTCCCACTCGTGGACTACACCTTC. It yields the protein CASSSDRVPLVDYTF.

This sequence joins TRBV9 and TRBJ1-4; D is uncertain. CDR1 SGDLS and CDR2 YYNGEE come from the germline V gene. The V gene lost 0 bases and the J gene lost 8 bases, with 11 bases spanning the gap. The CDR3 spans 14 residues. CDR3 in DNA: TGTGCCAGCAGCGTAGGCGGTCGGGTGGAAAAACTGTTTTTT. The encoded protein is CASSVGGRVEKLFF.

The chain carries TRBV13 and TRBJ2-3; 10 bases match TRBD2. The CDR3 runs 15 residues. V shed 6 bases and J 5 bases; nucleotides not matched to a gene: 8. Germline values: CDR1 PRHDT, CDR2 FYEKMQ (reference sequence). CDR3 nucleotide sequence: TGTGCCAGCAGTTTTCTGCGACTAGCGGGAGATACGCAGTATTTT. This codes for CASSFLRLAGDTQYF.

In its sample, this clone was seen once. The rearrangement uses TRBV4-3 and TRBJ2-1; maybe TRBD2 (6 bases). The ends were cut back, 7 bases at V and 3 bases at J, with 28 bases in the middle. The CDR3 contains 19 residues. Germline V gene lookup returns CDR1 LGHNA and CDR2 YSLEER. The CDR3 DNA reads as TGCGCCAGCACCCCGACAGTACCGCCCGGGACTTCTGTCTACAATGAGCAGTTCTTC. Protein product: CASTPTVPPGTSVYNEQFF.